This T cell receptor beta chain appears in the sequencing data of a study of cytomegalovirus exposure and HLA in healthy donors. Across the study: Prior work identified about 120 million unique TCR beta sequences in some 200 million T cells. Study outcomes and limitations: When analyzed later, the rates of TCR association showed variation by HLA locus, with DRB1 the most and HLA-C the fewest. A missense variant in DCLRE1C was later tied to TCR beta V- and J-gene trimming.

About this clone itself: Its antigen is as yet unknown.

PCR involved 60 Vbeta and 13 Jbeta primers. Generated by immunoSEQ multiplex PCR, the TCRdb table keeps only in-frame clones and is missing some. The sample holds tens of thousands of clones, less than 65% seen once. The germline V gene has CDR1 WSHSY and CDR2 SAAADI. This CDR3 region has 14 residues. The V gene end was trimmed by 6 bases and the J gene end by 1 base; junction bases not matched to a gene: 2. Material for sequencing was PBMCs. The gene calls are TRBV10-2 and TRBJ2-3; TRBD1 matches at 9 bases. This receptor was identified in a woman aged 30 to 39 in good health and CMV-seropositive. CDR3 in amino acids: CASRDRGGTDTQYF. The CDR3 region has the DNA TGCGCCAGCAGGGACAGGGGAGGCACAGATACGCAGTATTTT.